This record concerns one T cell receptor (beta chain) sequence. The antigen is not known. PCR was performed using 60 Vbeta and 13 Jbeta primers. TCRdb keeps only in-frame clones here, not all; method: immunoSEQ multiplex PCR. The sample includes some 85,000 clones, approximately 83% of them seen just once. The data stem from a study of cytomegalovirus exposure and HLA in healthy donors. Overall study results and limits: Associated with HLA alleles at 0.05 false discovery rate in a later analysis were some 16,000 TCR beta sequences. On later analysis, the bulk of CMV-associated TCR beta chains appeared to be HLA-restricted.

CDR1 SGHTA and CDR2 FQGNSA come from the germline V gene. The ends were cut back, 5 bases at V and 3 bases at J, with 14 bases in the middle. This CDR3 is 15 amino acids long. This chain joins TRBV7-2 and TRBJ1-5; D is ambiguous. The sequence was obtained from a man between 40 and 49 years old in good health and CMV-seronegative. Sequenced: PBMCs. In DNA, the CDR3 is TGTGCCAGCAGCACTAGCCTAGGGCTCAATCAGCCCCAGCATTTT. This translates into CASSTSLGLNQPQHF.